The clone carrying this T cell receptor beta chain was observed once. The source of the sample is a study of blood T cell repertoires in COVID-19. Trimming removed 0 bases from V and 4 bases from J, with 6 bases in between. The CDR3 runs to 14 residues. CDR1 is MNHEY, CDR2 SVGAGI, per germline. Per the original data handling: From reference gene primer amplification, estimates of nucleated cell counts were derived. TCRdb keeps only in-frame clones here, not all; method: immunoSEQ multiplex PCR. From that table come the V and J calls and clone size; the DNA was used to work out D and trimming. This sample has some 220,000 clones; approximately 82% occur once, and the top ten carry more than 9%.

What was sequenced was peripheral blood. The chain employs TRBV6-5 and TRBJ2-2; unclear D gene. The TCR sequence derives from a man in his fifties or sixties with active or convalescent COVID-19. CDR3 DNA sequence: TGTGCCAGCAGTTACTCGCGGTTCACCGGGGAGCTGTTTTTT. The encoded protein is CASSYSRFTGELFF.